Listed here are 20 T cell receptor beta chains from one sample, sequenced in a study of cytomegalovirus exposure and HLA in healthy donors (dated by TCRdb to 2016 to 2017). The library relied on the immunoSEQ multiplex PCR assay. A mixture of 60 forward primers for TCR Vbeta segments and 13 reverse primers for TCR Jbeta segments was used in the multiplex PCR. TCRdb carries this immuneACCESS record with in-frame sequences only. Its versions omit some clonotypes, under half of them owing to an unresolved V gene in the studies checked, with the rest unexplained. The sample table holds hundreds of thousands of clones, of which around 65% were seen once. The ten largest account for 2% to 2.5% of the sample. The sequencing sample was made of PBMCs. The receptors were sampled from a female donor in good health and CMV-seronegative.

The rearrangement joins TRBV6-4 to TRBJ2-1; D remains ambiguous. CDR1 and CDR2 (germline): MRHNA, SNTAGT. V was cut by 4 bases and J by 11 bases, with 15 bases left in between. CDR3 length equals 13 residues. The CDR3: CASSVSLGHKQFF. The DNA for the CDR3 is TGTGCCAGCAGTGTCTCGCTAGGCCATAAGCAGTTCTTC.

The CDR3 bases are TGTGCCAGCTCATTGGGACAGGGGGCTTCGAACACTGAAGCTTTCTTT. This gives the protein CASSLGQGASNTEAFF. The rearrangement links TRBV18 to TRBJ1-1, with TRBD1 matching over 12 bases. CDR1 is KGHSH and CDR2 is LQKENI in the germline V gene. The ends lost 5 bases at V and 1 base at J; junction bases unmatched: 5. CDR3 length equals 16 residues.

This clone was recorded once. The rearrangement uses TRBV6-5 and TRBJ1-1; the D is unclear. Looked up from germline, CDR1 is MNHEY and CDR2 is SVGAGI. There are 13 residues in the CDR3. V was clipped by 7 bases and J by 9 bases, with 18 bases between them. The CDR3 coding sequence is TGTGCCAGCACTAAACCCGGTGTGTTGAAAGCTTTCTTT. Protein product: CASTKPGVLKAFF.

The chain recombines TRBV5-1 with TRBJ1-2; D is perhaps TRBD1 (5 bases). There are 16 residues in the CDR3. V gave up 4 bases and J gave up 6 bases, with 22 bases separating them. Germline-derived CDR1 and CDR2 are SGHRS and YFSETQ. CDR3 nucleotides: TGCGCCAGCAGCCCCCGCGCGGGGGGTGGTGGTGATGGCTACACCTTC. Its translation is CASSPRAGGGGDGYTF.

This chain uses TRBV6-5 with TRBJ2-2; 8 bases are a match to TRBD2. V dropped 6 bases and J dropped 4; count of bases not matched to a gene: 7. The germline CDR1 and CDR2 sequences are MNHEY and SVGAGI. The CDR3 totals 15 residues. The CDR3 protein is CASSPYGGVTGELFF. DNA for the CDR3: TGTGCCAGCAGCCCATACGGGGGGGTCACCGGGGAGCTGTTTTTT.

The table lists this clone with a count of one. The rearrangement uses TRBV6-1 and TRBJ2-5; 12 nucleotides align to TRBD2. After removal of 5 bases from V and 2 bases from J, the junction contained 3 bases not matched to a gene. This CDR3 is built from 15 residues. CDR1 is MNHNS, CDR2 SASEGT, per germline. Here the CDR3 DNA reads TGTGCCAGCAGTTCTAGCGGGAGGGGGCAAGAGACCCAGTACTTC. Encoded protein: CASSSSGRGQETQYF.

The J gene is TRBJ1-5, the V gene TRBV6-1; D gene ambiguous. In germline, CDR1 is MNHNS, CDR2 SASEGT. The CDR3 loop spans 16 amino acids. Trimming took off 3 bases at V and 0 bases at J, with 12 bases between the two ends. The CDR3 bases are TGTGCCAGCAGTGATAACAGTGATTATAGCAATCAGCCCCAGCATTTT. Protein product: CASSDNSDYSNQPQHF.

V gene TRBV6-6 combines with J gene TRBJ2-2, with TRBD2 as a possible D gene (6 bases). The CDR3 has 15 residues. The ends were cut back, 4 bases at V and 3 bases at J, with 12 bases in the middle. The germline CDR1 and CDR2 sequences are MNHNY and SVGAGI (reference sequence). Here the CDR3 reads CASSSGLSDTGELFF. The DNA for the CDR3 is TGTGCCAGCAGTTCCGGACTAAGTGACACCGGGGAGCTGTTTTTT.

This clone was counted a single time. The gene calls are TRBV28 and TRBJ2-1, with D possibly TRBD1 on 6 matching bases. The CDR3 is 14 residues long. From germline, CDR1 is MDHEN and CDR2 SYDVKM. Between the trimmed V and J ends, which lost 6 bases and 7 bases, there was a span of 16 bases. The CDR3 loop reads CASSEAQGPNEQFF. The CDR3 DNA sequence: TGTGCCAGCAGCGAAGCGCAGGGGCCAAATGAGCAGTTCTTC. The whole variable domain, filled in from reference TRBV28 and TRBJ2-1, reads DVKVTQSSRYLVKRTGEKVFLECVQDMDHENMFWYRQDPGLGLRLIYFSYDVKMKEKGDIPEGYSVSREKKERFSLILESASTNQTSMYLCASSEAQGPNEQFFGPGTRLTVL.

The chain couples TRBV2 to TRBJ2-1, with 12 bases aligning to TRBD2. Germline values: CDR1 SNHLY, CDR2 FYNNEI. The V and J ends lost 4 bases and 2 bases, in that order; junction bases with no gene match: 12. The CDR3 runs 19 residues. The CDR3 protein is CASSVSLAGGPGTYNEQFF. In DNA, the CDR3 is TGTGCCAGCAGTGTGTCCCTAGCGGGAGGGCCAGGGACCTACAATGAGCAGTTCTTC.

This clone has a handful of counts. The rearrangement joins TRBV7-2 to TRBJ2-7; weak D call: TRBD2 (6 bases). Trimming stripped 5 bases from V and 4 bases from J, with 18 bases between. Germline V CDR1 and CDR2: SGHTA, FQGNSA. CDR3 length equals 15 residues. CDR3 coding DNA: TGTGCCAGCAGCGGCCGGGACGGTGGGGGGTACGAGCAGTACTTC. Translating it yields CASSGRDGGGYEQYF.

A remark on this clone: Other DNA sequences in this specimen translate into the identical CDR3. V and J are TRBV6-5 and TRBJ1-4; D not resolved. Germline lookup yields CDR1 MNHEY and CDR2 SVGAGI. V was trimmed by 6 bases and J by 0 bases, leaving 8 bases between them. The CDR3 is 14 residues long. The CDR3 DNA sequence: TGTGCCAGCAGCTACAGCGCAACTAATGAAAAACTGTTTTTT. Residues: CASSYSATNEKLFF.

The table lists this clone with a few counts. The chain couples TRBV27 to TRBJ1-5, with 7 positions matching TRBD1. This CDR3 spans 15 amino acids. Germline assignment: CDR1 MNHEY and CDR2 SMNVEV (reference sequence). J gave up 1 base and V 7 bases, and 7 bases lay outside the gene matches. CDR3 sequence (DNA): TGTGCCAGCATCCCTCGACAGGGCAGCAATCAGCCCCAGCATTTT. Its translation is CASIPRQGSNQPQHF.

The chain employs TRBV28 and TRBJ2-7; TRBD2 agrees at 10 bases. The length of the CDR3 is 14 residues. V lost 5 bases to trimming and J lost 4 bases; unmatched junction nucleotides: 5. Germline V lookup: CDR1 MDHEN, CDR2 SYDVKM. In DNA, the CDR3 is TGTGCCAGCAGTCTTAGCGGGAGGTATTACGAGCAGTACTTC. Its translation: CASSLSGRYYEQYF.

The chain links TRBV11-3 to TRBJ1-2; maybe TRBD1 (6 bases). The V gene's germline CDR1 is SGHNT and CDR2 YENEEA. The CDR3 spans 15 residues. With 0 bases removed from V and 4 bases from J, the gap between germline ends came to 12 bases. CDR3 coding DNA: TGTGCCAGCAGCTTAGAGGGGGCGGCAACCTATGGCTACACCTTC. It translates to CASSLEGAATYGYTF.

J is TRBJ2-1 and V is TRBV28; the match to TRBD1 covers 8 bases. The CDR3 extends over 14 amino acids. With V trimmed by 6 bases and J by 4 bases, 5 bases remained unmatched. Germline-derived CDR1 and CDR2 are MDHEN and SYDVKM. CDR3 amino acids: CASRRTGNYNEQFF. The CDR3 region has the DNA TGTGCCAGCAGGCGGACAGGGAATTACAATGAGCAGTTCTTC.

The genes are TRBV10-2 and TRBJ2-7, with D tentatively TRBD2 (5 bases). Deletions cut 8 bases from V and 7 bases from J, with 12 bases between. Germline assignment: CDR1 WSHSY and CDR2 SAAADI. The CDR3 extends over 11 amino acids. The chain's CDR3 is CASGFGDEQYF. CDR3 nucleotide sequence: TGCGCCAGCGGGTTCGGGGATGAGCAGTACTTC.

The chain carries TRBV15 and TRBJ2-3; 11 bases line up with TRBD2. With V trimmed by 0 bases and J by 3 bases, 17 bases remained unmatched. The germline CDR1 and CDR2 sequences are LNHNV and YYDKDF (reference sequence). The CDR3 consists of 21 residues. CDR3 in amino acids: CATSRDGRGGSGRAGTDTQYF. Here the CDR3 DNA reads TGTGCCACCAGCAGAGATGGTCGGGGTGGTAGCGGGAGGGCCGGGACAGATACGCAGTATTTT.

The chain is built from TRBV7-2 and TRBJ2-7; D is perhaps TRBD2 (6 bases). The CDR3 runs to 13 residues. Trimming took off 9 bases at V and 1 base at J, with 13 bases between the two ends. The germline V gene has CDR1 SGHTA and CDR2 FQGNSA. The CDR3 reads CASRASASYEQYF. The CDR3 DNA reads TGTGCCAGTCGGGCTAGCGCATCCTACGAGCAGTACTTC.

The gene calls are TRBV11-3 and TRBJ2-1; 7 bases fit TRBD2. The CDR3 length is 14 residues. Germline CDR1 is SGHNT and CDR2 is YENEEA. With V trimmed by 2 bases and J by 6 bases, 4 bases remained unmatched. CDR3 coding DNA: TGTGCCAGCAGCTTACAGCGCGGGGGCAATGAGCAGTTCTTC. It yields the protein CASSLQRGGNEQFF.